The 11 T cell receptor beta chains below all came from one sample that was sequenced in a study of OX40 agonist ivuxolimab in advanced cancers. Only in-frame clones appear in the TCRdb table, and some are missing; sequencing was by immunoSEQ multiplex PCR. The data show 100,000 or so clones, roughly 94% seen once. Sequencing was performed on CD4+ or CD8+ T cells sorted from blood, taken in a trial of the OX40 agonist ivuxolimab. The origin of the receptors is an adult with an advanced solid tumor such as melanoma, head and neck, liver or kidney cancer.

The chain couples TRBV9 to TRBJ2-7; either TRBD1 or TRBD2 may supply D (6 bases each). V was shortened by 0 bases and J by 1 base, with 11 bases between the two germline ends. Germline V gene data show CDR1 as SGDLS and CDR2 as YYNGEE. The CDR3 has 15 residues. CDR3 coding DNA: TGTGCCAGCAGCGTAGTGTCGGGGGCTTCCTACGAGCAGTACTTC. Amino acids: CASSVVSGASYEQYF.

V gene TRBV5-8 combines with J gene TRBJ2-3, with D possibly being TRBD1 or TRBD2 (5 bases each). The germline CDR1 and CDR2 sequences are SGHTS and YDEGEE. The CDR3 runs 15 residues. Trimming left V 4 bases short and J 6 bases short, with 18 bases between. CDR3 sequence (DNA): TGTGCCAGCAGCCCAAGGAGGACGGGGCGGGATACGCAGTATTTT. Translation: CASSPRRTGRDTQYF.

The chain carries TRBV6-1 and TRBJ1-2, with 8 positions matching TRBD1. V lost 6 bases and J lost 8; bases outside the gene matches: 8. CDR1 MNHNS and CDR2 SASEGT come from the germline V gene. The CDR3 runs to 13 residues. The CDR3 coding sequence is TGTGCCAGCAGCCACGACAGGGGTTACGGCTACACCTTC. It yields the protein CASSHDRGYGYTF.

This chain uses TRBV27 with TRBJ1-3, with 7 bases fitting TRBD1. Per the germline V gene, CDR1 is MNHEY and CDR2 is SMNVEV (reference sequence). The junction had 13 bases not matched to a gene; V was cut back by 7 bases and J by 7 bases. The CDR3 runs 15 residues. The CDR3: CASTHTGAPGNTIYF. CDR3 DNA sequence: TGTGCCAGCACACACACAGGGGCCCCCGGCAACACCATATATTTT.

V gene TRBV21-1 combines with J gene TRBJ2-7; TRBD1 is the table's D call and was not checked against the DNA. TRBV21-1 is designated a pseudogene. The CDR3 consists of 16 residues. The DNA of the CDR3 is TGTGCCAGCAGCTTTCCACAGGGTGGGAGCTCCTACGAGCAGTACTTC. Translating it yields CASSFPQGGSSYEQYF.

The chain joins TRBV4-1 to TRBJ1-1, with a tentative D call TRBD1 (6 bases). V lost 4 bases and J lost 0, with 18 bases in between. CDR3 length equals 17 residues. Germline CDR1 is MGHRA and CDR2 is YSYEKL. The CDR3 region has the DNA TGCGCCAGCAGCCCACCCAGGGGCGGGTGGGTGAACACTGAAGCTTTCTTT. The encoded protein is CASSPPRGGWVNTEAFF.

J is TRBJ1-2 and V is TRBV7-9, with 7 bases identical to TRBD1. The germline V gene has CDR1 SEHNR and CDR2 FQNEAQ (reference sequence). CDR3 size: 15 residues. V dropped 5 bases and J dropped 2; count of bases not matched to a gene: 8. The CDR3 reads CASSAPLGQNYGYTF. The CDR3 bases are TGTGCCAGCAGCGCCCCCTTGGGACAGAACTATGGCTACACCTTC.

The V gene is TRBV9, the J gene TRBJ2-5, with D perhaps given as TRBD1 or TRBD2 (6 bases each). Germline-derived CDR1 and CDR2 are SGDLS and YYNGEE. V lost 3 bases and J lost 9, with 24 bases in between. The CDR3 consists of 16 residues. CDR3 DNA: TGTGCCAGCAGCGCAGAGGAGACAGGCGGGGAAGGGCCCCAGTACTTC. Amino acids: CASSAEETGGEGPQYF.

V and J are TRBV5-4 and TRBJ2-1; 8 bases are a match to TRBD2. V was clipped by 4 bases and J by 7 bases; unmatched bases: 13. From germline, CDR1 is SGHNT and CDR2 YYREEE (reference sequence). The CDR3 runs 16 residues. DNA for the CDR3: TGTGCCAGCAGCCCAGCCGGGACTAGAAGAACGAATGAGCAGTTCTTC. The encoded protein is CASSPAGTRRTNEQFF. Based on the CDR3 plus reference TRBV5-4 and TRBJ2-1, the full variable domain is ETGVTQSPTHLIKTRGQQVTLRCSSQSGHNTVSWYQQALGQGPQFIFQYYREEENGRGNFPPRFSGLQFPNYSSELNVNALELDDSALYLCASSPAGTRRTNEQFFGPGTRLTVL.

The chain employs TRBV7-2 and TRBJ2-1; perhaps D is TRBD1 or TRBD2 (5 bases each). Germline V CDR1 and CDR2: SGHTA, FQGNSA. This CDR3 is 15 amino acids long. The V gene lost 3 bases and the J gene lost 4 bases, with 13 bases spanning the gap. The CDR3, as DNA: TGTGCCAGCAGCTTGGAACCAGGGAGTTACAATGAGCAGTTCTTC. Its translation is CASSLEPGSYNEQFF.

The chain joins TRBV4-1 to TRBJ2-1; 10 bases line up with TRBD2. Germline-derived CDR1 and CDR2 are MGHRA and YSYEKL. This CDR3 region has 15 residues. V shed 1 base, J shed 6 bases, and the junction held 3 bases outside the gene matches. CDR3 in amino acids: CASSQAPSGSNEQFF. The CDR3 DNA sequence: TGCGCCAGCAGCCAAGCGCCTAGCGGGAGCAATGAGCAGTTCTTC.